Sequencing of this T cell receptor (beta chain) was carried out in a study of chemoradiotherapy in HPV16-positive cancers (dated by TCRdb to the early 2020s). Regarding the study in general: Using functional T-cell assays on cells from a couple of HPV16-positive patients, the researchers defined candidate HPV-specific T-cell clones and common TCR motifs. Next, the candidate HPV-specific TCRs and motifs were followed in TCR repertoires from over 85 patients with HPV-related cancers. The study set out to ask whether T-cell immunity against the HPV oncoproteins E6 and E7 changes over the course of chemoradiotherapy and whether that immunity affects survival. General findings and caveats noted by the study authors: The functional definition of HPV-specific T cells was derived from only two HPV16-positive patients, and the survival association was reported for HPV16-positive patients. Expansion of candidate HPV-specific clones and E7-related TCR motifs was observed in the tumor microenvironment during treatment, whereas no such expansion was observed for non-HPV-specific T cells. Among HPV16-positive patients, expansion of HPV-responsive T cells during chemoradiotherapy was associated with better recurrence-free survival.

Remarks on this clone: Its antigen target is currently unknown. It has no much larger one-base neighbor in the sample; base qualities were not kept.

The CDR3 goes from the cysteine to the phenylalanine over 14 residues. Only the CDR3 DNA stays, 42 bases, in frame from base 1. CDR1 and CDR2, looked up from the germline V gene, are SGHRS and YFSETQ. Relative to germline, V is missing 4 bases and J is missing 10 bases, with 12 bases of the junction outside any gene match. The receptor library was made with the immunoSEQ multiplex PCR assay. The source is immuneACCESS, and TCRdb retained only in-frame sequences with V and J called. Part of the clones is not carried over; for the studies checked, unresolved V genes explain less than half of this, and the remainder is unexplained. For this sample the table gives some 32,000 clones, of which roughly 87% were detected only once. The biggest ten clones account for over 3% of the sample. Because repertoires were sampled repeatedly during chemoradiotherapy, clonal expansion in the tumor microenvironment could be followed.

The sequenced sample was blood, obtained from a patient who underwent chemoradiotherapy. Rearrangement joined TRBV5-1 to TRBJ1-1, with 8 bases in between that match TRBD1. This receptor was obtained from a human donor with HPV-associated anogenital cancer. The DNA sequence is given as TGCGCCAGCAGCCCGGCAGGGGGCACTAACCTAGCTTTCTTT. It is translated as CASSPAGGTNLAFF.